The 14 T cell receptor beta chains reported below all come from one sample, sequenced in a study of T cell repertoires in cytomegalovirus infection. MiXCR, run by TCRdb on the reads, gives a single entry per CDR3 protein. In the table there are 400,000 to 550,000 distinct CDR3 sequences, about 11% of which are singletons. The sample was PBMCs. All receptors derive from a human donor in good health (CMV status not recorded). Some clones in this sample may be carry-over from other donors' samples.

This clonotype was seen many times. The chain joins TRBV11-2 to TRBJ2-7; TRBD2 matches at 10 bases. The germline gives CDR1 SGHAT, CDR2 FQNNGV. The CDR3 consists of 15 residues. V gave up 3 bases and J gave up 1 base; unmatched junction bases: 3. CDR3 sequence: CASSLGTSASYEQYF. In DNA form, the CDR3 reads TGTGCCAGCAGCTTGGGGACTAGCGCTTCCTACGAGCAGTACTTC.

In this sample, this clonotype turned up a few times. This chain uses TRBV7-9 with TRBJ1-3, with D possibly TRBD1 on 5 matching bases. Looked up from germline, CDR1 is SEHNR and CDR2 is FQNEAQ (reference sequence). The CDR3 covers 16 residues. The V end was cut by 4 bases, the J end by 2 bases, with 15 bases between. Here the CDR3 DNA reads TGTGCCAGCAGCTCCGAGGCGGGGGGACCTGGAAACACCATATATTTT. It is translated as CASSSEAGGPGNTIYF.

This clonotype showed up many times. J is TRBJ1-2 and V is TRBV27; D uncertain. Germline CDR1 MNHEY, CDR2 SMNVEV (reference sequence). The CDR3 has 15 amino acids. V dropped 5 bases and J dropped 4 bases, with 17 bases sitting between them. CDR3 protein: CASSQWPPEGYGYTF. In DNA, the CDR3 is TGTGCCAGCAGTCAGTGGCCCCCGGAGGGCTATGGCTACACCTTC.

V gene TRBV19 combines with J gene TRBJ1-1; D uncertain. The V gene's germline CDR1 is LNHDA and CDR2 SQIVND (reference sequence). V lost 6 bases, J lost 4 bases, and 15 bases lay in between. This CDR3 spans 14 amino acids. CDR3 residues: CASRRLYISTEAFF. The CDR3 bases are TGTGCCAGTAGAAGGCTTTACATTAGCACTGAAGCTTTCTTT.

The V and J genes are TRBV9 and TRBJ2-6, with 10 positions matching TRBD1. CDR1 is SGDLS and CDR2 is YYNGEE in the germline V gene. The trim removed 9 bases at V and 0 bases at J, leaving 9 bases unmatched. The CDR3 runs to 17 residues. The CDR3 loop is CATARGQGSSGANVLTF. In DNA, the CDR3 is TGTGCCACCGCACGGGGACAGGGGAGCTCTGGGGCCAACGTCCTGACTTTC.

The sample holds many counts of this clonotype. The rearrangement joins TRBV7-3 to TRBJ1-6, with TRBD1 identical over 9 bases. Germline lookup yields CDR1 SGHTA and CDR2 FQGTGA. The J segment lost 10 bases and the V segment lost 5 bases, leaving 12 bases of the junction unmatched. The CDR3 length is 16 residues. CDR3 bases: TGTGCCAGCAGCGCCTCGGGACAGGGTGTAGGGTCACCCCTCCACTTT. This sequence encodes CASSASGQGVGSPLHF.

At least ten counts were recorded for this clonotype. The chain is built from TRBV27 and TRBJ2-7, with TRBD1 matching 9 bases. This CDR3 has 14 amino acids. The germline V gene encodes CDR1 MNHEY and CDR2 SMNVEV (reference sequence). With 3 bases clipped from V and 6 bases from J, the junction kept 6 bases outside the gene matches. The CDR3 spells CASSFAGTGTEQYF. For the CDR3, the DNA is TGTGCCAGCAGTTTCGCCGGGACAGGGACCGAGCAGTACTTC.

This clonotype occurred many times. This chain links TRBV7-6 with TRBJ2-5; D might be TRBD1 or TRBD2, each matching 5 bases. V lost 5 bases, J lost 7 bases, and 23 bases lay in between. This CDR3 contains 16 residues. CDR1 is SGHVS and CDR2 is FNYEAQ in the germline V gene. CDR3: CASSPSGRDLRGTQYF. The CDR3, as DNA: TGTGCCAGCAGCCCTTCGGGCAGGGACCTCCGGGGGACCCAGTACTTC.

This clonotype came up many times. The rearrangement joins TRBV10-3 to TRBJ2-1; D may be TRBD1 or TRBD2 (5 bases each). Germline V gives CDR1 ENHRY, CDR2 SYGVKD. CDR3 length equals 11 residues. V dropped 6 bases and J dropped 7 bases, with 7 bases sitting between them. The CDR3 coding sequence is TGTGCCATCAGGTGGGGGAATGAGCAGTTCTTC. It codes for CAIRWGNEQFF.

This clonotype has ten or more counts. V is TRBV2 and J is TRBJ1-2; unclear D gene. This CDR3 is built from 14 residues. Trimming took off 6 bases at V and 7 bases at J, with 18 bases between the two ends. Germline V gives CDR1 SNHLY, CDR2 FYNNEI. The CDR3 sequence: CASSVERGSSGYTF. As DNA, the CDR3 is TGTGCCAGCAGCGTCGAACGGGGTTCCTCTGGCTACACCTTC.

This clonotype was recorded many times. V gene TRBV7-2 combines with J gene TRBJ1-1; TRBD1 might be the D (5 bases). This CDR3 comprises 13 residues. Germline V gene lookup returns CDR1 SGHTA and CDR2 FQGNSA. Deletions cut 2 bases from V and 6 bases from J, with 10 bases between. The CDR3 sequence is CASSLLMTAEAFF. The CDR3 bases are TGTGCCAGCAGCTTATTGATGACAGCTGAAGCTTTCTTT.

This clonotype was detected many times. The V gene is TRBV7-3, the J gene TRBJ2-1; 8 bases align to TRBD2. The V gene's germline CDR1 is SGHTA and CDR2 FQGTGA. The CDR3 extends over 18 amino acids. V dropped 2 bases and J dropped 5; count of bases not matched to a gene: 14. The CDR3 sequence is CASSLEALLAGGNNEQFF. CDR3 DNA sequence: TGTGCCAGCAGCTTAGAAGCCCTATTGGCGGGGGGCAACAATGAGCAGTTCTTC.

This clonotype was counted ten times or more. The chain recombines TRBV7-3 with TRBJ2-1; 7 bases fit TRBD2. The CDR3 totals 15 residues. The junction had 10 bases not matched to a gene; V was cut back by 5 bases and J by 6 bases. Germline V lookup: CDR1 SGHTA, CDR2 FQGTGA. The DNA of the CDR3 is TGTGCCAGCAGCCCCGGACTAGAAAGATTCAATGAGCAGTTCTTC. This gives the protein CASSPGLERFNEQFF.

This clonotype was found a few times. This chain joins TRBV14 and TRBJ2-5; 13 bases are a match to TRBD2. The J segment lost 0 bases and the V segment lost 2 bases, leaving 6 bases of the junction unmatched. The CDR3 has 18 residues. In germline, CDR1 is SGHDN, CDR2 FVKESK. This CDR3 reads CASSQSTSGGPYQETQYF. DNA for the CDR3: TGTGCCAGCAGCCAATCGACTAGCGGGGGGCCGTACCAAGAGACCCAGTACTTC.